Presented here are 25 T cell receptor beta chains from one specimen sequenced in a study of shared clonotypes between healthy human individuals. Measured with immunoSEQ multiplex PCR; TCRdb has only the in-frame clones, and not every one. The sample contains roughly 2.5 million clones, approximately 94% of which appear only once. The specimen sequenced was naive CD4+ T cells sorted from blood. The subset here: CD45RA+ positively selected. These receptors were obtained from a man between 18 and 35 years old in good health.

The rearrangement joins TRBV4-3 to TRBJ2-5; tentatively, D is TRBD2 (5 bases). V shed 3 bases and J shed 4 bases, with 12 bases lying between them. CDR3 length: 14 amino acids. From germline, CDR1 is LGHNA and CDR2 YSLEER. CDR3 sequence reads: CASSQATIGETQYF. The CDR3, as DNA: TGCGCCAGCAGCCAGGCGACTATTGGAGAGACCCAGTACTTC.

CDR3 in DNA: TGTGCCATCAGTGATAGGGACACCGGGGAGCTGTTTTTT. Protein product: CAISDRDTGELFF. The chain recombines TRBV10-3 with TRBJ2-2; no definite D call. The CDR3 has 13 residues. CDR1 is ENHRY, CDR2 SYGVKD, per germline. V was clipped by 3 bases and J by 3 bases, with 5 bases between them.

The chain joins TRBV7-9 to TRBJ2-1; 11 nucleotides match TRBD2. The length of the CDR3 is 15 residues. CDR1 SEHNR and CDR2 FQNEAQ come from the germline V gene (reference sequence). V gave up 5 bases and J gave up 5 bases; unmatched junction bases: 5. CDR3 nucleotide sequence: TGTGCCAGCAGCCCTAGCGGGAGGTTGAACAATGAGCAGTTCTTC. Protein product: CASSPSGRLNNEQFF. Filled out from reference TRBV7-9 and TRBJ2-1, the complete variable domain reads DTGVSQNPRHKITKRGQNVTFRCDPISEHNRLYWYRQTLGQGPEFLTYFQNEAQLEKSRLLSDRFSAERPKGSFSTLEIQRTEQGDSAMYLCASSPSGRLNNEQFFGPGTRLTVL.

This chain uses TRBV6-1 with TRBJ2-5; maybe TRBD1 (6 bases). The CDR3 is 15 residues long. Germline-derived CDR1 and CDR2 are MNHNS and SASEGT. Trimming left V 6 bases short and J 7 bases short, with 21 bases between. The CDR3 sequence is CASRASSGDTGTQYF. CDR3 DNA sequence: TGTGCCAGCAGGGCAAGCTCCGGGGACACCGGGACCCAGTACTTC.

The sample holds one count of this clone. The gene calls are TRBV11-2 and TRBJ1-5; D uncertain. V lost 1 base to trimming and J lost 3 bases, with 10 bases between them. CDR1 is SGHAT and CDR2 is FQNNGV in the germline V gene. The CDR3 runs to 15 residues. CDR3 loop: CASSLGDKNNQPQHF. The DNA of the CDR3 is TGTGCCAGCAGCTTAGGGGATAAGAACAATCAGCCCCAGCATTTT.

Only one count was recorded for this clone. This chain links TRBV4-3 with TRBJ1-4; D gene ambiguous. Germline V CDR1 and CDR2: LGHNA, YSLEER. The V end lost 0 bases, the J end lost 7 bases, and 15 bases lay between the germline ends. The CDR3 extends over 16 amino acids. The chain's CDR3 is CASSQDSGDWGEKLFF. DNA for the CDR3: TGCGCCAGCAGCCAAGATTCCGGGGATTGGGGTGAAAAACTGTTTTTT.

The V gene is TRBV28, the J gene TRBJ1-2; D is perhaps TRBD1 (5 bases). V dropped 5 bases and J dropped 5 bases, with 18 bases sitting between them. The germline CDR1 and CDR2 sequences are MDHEN and SYDVKM. CDR3 length equals 15 residues. The CDR3 region has the DNA TGTGCCAGCAGTCTGCCTGAGGGGCCCGGGTATGGCTACACCTTC. It is translated as CASSLPEGPGYGYTF.

The chain combines TRBV6-5 with TRBJ2-5, with D possibly matching TRBD2 (6 bases). Trimming took off 6 bases at V and 4 bases at J, with 12 bases between the two ends. The CDR3 contains 13 residues. CDR1 MNHEY and CDR2 SVGAGI come from the germline V gene. CDR3 protein: CASSNGAGETQYF. The CDR3 nucleotides are TGTGCCAGCAGCAACGGAGCGGGAGAGACCCAGTACTTC.

V gene TRBV5-8 combines with J gene TRBJ1-6, with D possibly TRBD1 on 6 matching bases. The CDR3 sequence is 15 residues long. V gave up 0 bases and J gave up 7 bases, with 11 bases separating them. The germline V gene encodes CDR1 SGHTS and CDR2 YDEGEE. The CDR3 reads CASSLGDQGNSPLHF. CDR3 in DNA: TGTGCCAGCAGCTTGGGGGACCAGGGGAATTCACCCCTCCACTTT.

The V and J genes are TRBV4-1 and TRBJ1-5, with 10 bases identical to TRBD1. CDR3 length equals 18 residues. Trimming at V came to 0 bases and at J to 7 bases, leaving 12 bases not matched to a gene. Germline V CDR1 and CDR2: MGHRA, YSYEKL. In DNA form, the CDR3 reads TGCGCCAGCAGCCAAGATTCCTTACGGGACAGGGGTTTGCAGCCCCAGCATTTT. Translating it yields CASSQDSLRDRGLQPQHF.

The genes are TRBV10-3 and TRBJ1-3; 8 positions agree with TRBD1. J lost 2 bases, V lost 1 base, and 4 bases had no gene match. Germline-derived CDR1 and CDR2 are ENHRY and SYGVKD. The CDR3 sequence is 16 residues long. CDR3 residues: CAISELDRVTGNTIYF. The CDR3 bases are TGTGCCATCAGTGAGTTGGACAGGGTAACTGGAAACACCATATATTTT.

The CDR3, as DNA: TGTGCCAGCAGGCCCGTAGCCTACGAGCAGTACTTC. Its translation is CASRPVAYEQYF. The rearrangement joins TRBV2 to TRBJ2-7; D not certain. The CDR3 length is 12 residues. Germline V lookup: CDR1 SNHLY, CDR2 FYNNEI. Trimming shortened V by 6 bases and J by 2 bases, and 8 bases separated the two germline ends. Full variable domain (remainder filled in from reference TRBV2 and TRBJ2-7): EPEVTQTPSHQVTQMGQEVILRCVPISNHLYFYWYRQILGQKVEFLVSFYNNEISEKSEIFDDQFSVERPDGSNFTLKIRSTKLEDSAMYFCASRPVAYEQYFGPGTRLTVT.

The chain couples TRBV5-1 to TRBJ2-7; 7 nucleotides agree with TRBD1. Germline CDR1 SGHRS, CDR2 YFSETQ. Unmatched junction bases numbered 7, after V lost 1 base and J lost 6 bases. CDR3 length: 14 amino acids. CDR3 in DNA: TGCGCCAGCAGCTTGAGGCAGGGGGAGCTCGAGCAGTACTTC. This translates into CASSLRQGELEQYF.

The V gene is TRBV19, the J gene TRBJ2-7; 9 bases are a match to TRBD1. This CDR3 comprises 14 residues. J gave up 2 bases and V 11 bases, and 10 bases lay outside the gene matches. Germline V gene data show CDR1 as LNHDA and CDR2 as SQIVND (reference sequence). In DNA form, the CDR3 reads TGTGCCGGTAACCCCGGACAGGGGACCTACGAGCAGTACTTC. Amino acid sequence: CAGNPGQGTYEQYF.

This clone was counted only a few times. The gene calls are TRBV19 and TRBJ1-2; D remains unclear. Per the germline V gene, CDR1 is LNHDA and CDR2 is SQIVND (reference sequence). Trimming took 3 bases from V and 4 from J, leaving 9 bases between them. This CDR3 spans 13 amino acids. CDR3 region: CASSMGQFYGYTF. The CDR3 DNA sequence: TGTGCCAGTAGTATGGGCCAGTTCTATGGCTACACCTTC.

The chain carries TRBV10-3 and TRBJ1-2; D unresolved. Between the trimmed V and J ends, which lost 2 bases and 2 bases, there was a span of 21 bases. The V gene's germline CDR1 is ENHRY and CDR2 SYGVKD. The CDR3 contains 18 residues. The CDR3 protein is CAISEPAGGQSANYGYTF. The CDR3 nucleotides read TGTGCCATCAGTGAGCCTGCCGGTGGGCAGTCCGCCAACTATGGCTACACCTTC.

The V gene is TRBV19, the J gene TRBJ1-5; TRBD1 matches 9 bases. J was trimmed by 3 bases and V by 0 bases; bases with no gene match: 3. CDR3 length equals 16 residues. Germline V gene sequence: CDR1 LNHDA, CDR2 SQIVND (reference sequence). DNA for the CDR3: TGTGCCAGTAGTATAGAAGGGACAGGGAACAATCAGCCCCAGCATTTT. It specifies CASSIEGTGNNQPQHF. The variable domain in full, with the rest retrieved from reference TRBV19 and TRBJ1-5, is DGGITQSPKYLFRKEGQNVTLSCEQNLNHDAMYWYRQDPGQGLRLIYYSQIVNDFQKGDIAEGYSVSREKKESFPLTVTSAQKNPTAFYLCASSIEGTGNNQPQHFGDGTRLSIL.

For this clone: In the same sample, other DNA sequences code for this CDR3. The J gene is TRBJ2-6, the V gene TRBV19; no reliable D call. Germline V gene lookup returns CDR1 LNHDA and CDR2 SQIVND (reference sequence). CDR3 length: 11 amino acids. Trimming shortened V by 8 bases and J by 1 base, and 0 bases separated the two germline ends. DNA of the CDR3: TGTGCCAGTTCTGGGGCCAACGTCCTGACTTTC. Amino acid sequence: CASSGANVLTF.

The rearrangement uses TRBV2 and TRBJ2-7; D not resolved. This CDR3 has 16 residues. The germline V and J ends were trimmed by 0 bases and 3 bases, with 15 bases remaining between them. Germline values: CDR1 SNHLY, CDR2 FYNNEI. The CDR3 is CASSEALKGTLYEQYF. Here the CDR3 DNA reads TGTGCCAGCAGTGAAGCGCTTAAGGGCACTCTCTACGAGCAGTACTTC.

The chain is built from TRBV5-1 and TRBJ2-5; D remains unclear. There are 15 residues in the CDR3. V lost 0 bases to trimming and J lost 2 bases, with 11 bases between them. The germline gives CDR1 SGHRS, CDR2 YFSETQ. This CDR3 reads CASSLGHSVQETQYF. CDR3 nucleotide sequence: TGCGCCAGCAGCTTGGGCCACAGTGTACAAGAGACCCAGTACTTC.

V gene TRBV28 combines with J gene TRBJ2-1; D is unresolved. V lost 3 bases and J 8 bases, leaving 14 bases between the germline ends. The V gene's germline CDR1 is MDHEN and CDR2 SYDVKM. The CDR3 has 14 residues. CDR3 in DNA: TGTGCCAGCAGTTTCCGATATGCCCGGCATGAGCAGTTCTTC. Translation gives CASSFRYARHEQFF.

This chain joins TRBV5-1 and TRBJ2-1; 9 positions agree with TRBD1. This CDR3 spans 17 amino acids. V was clipped by 0 bases and J by 2 bases; unmatched bases: 6. Germline loops: CDR1 SGHRS, CDR2 YFSETQ. The CDR3 sequence: CASSLDGTGRTYNEQFF. In DNA, the CDR3 is TGCGCCAGCAGCTTGGACGGGACAGGGCGCACCTACAATGAGCAGTTCTTC.

This clone is a singleton in its sample. V gene TRBV5-4 combines with J gene TRBJ2-5; 10 bases are shared with TRBD2. CDR1 is SGHNT and CDR2 is YYREEE in the germline V gene (reference sequence). With 1 base clipped from V and 5 bases from J, the junction kept 5 bases outside the gene matches. The CDR3 spans 15 residues. CDR3: CASSLSGLATETQYF. The CDR3 nucleotides are TGTGCCAGCAGCTTGTCGGGACTAGCGACGGAGACCCAGTACTTC.

As concerns this clone: Other DNA sequences in this specimen translate into the identical CDR3. V is TRBV9 and J is TRBJ2-1; 7 nucleotides align to TRBD2. Unmatched junction bases numbered 2, after V lost 0 bases and J lost 2 bases. The length of the CDR3 is 15 residues. Looked up from germline, CDR1 is SGDLS and CDR2 is YYNGEE. The CDR3 region has the DNA TGTGCCAGCAGCGTAGGGAGCGGGGCCTACAATGAGCAGTTCTTC. The encoded protein is CASSVGSGAYNEQFF.

About this clone: This sample also contains other DNA sequences that code for the same CDR3. This chain uses TRBV5-1 with TRBJ2-1; the D gene is possibly TRBD2 (6 bases). Germline loops: CDR1 SGHRS, CDR2 YFSETQ. V was cut by 0 bases and J by 2 bases, with 9 bases left in between. The CDR3 spans 15 residues. CDR3 in DNA: TGCGCCAGCAGCTTGGCCGGGGGAACCTACAATGAGCAGTTCTTC. This gives the protein CASSLAGGTYNEQFF. Full variable domain (outside the CDR3, taken from reference TRBV5-1 and TRBJ2-1): KAGVTQTPRYLIKTRGQQVTLSCSPISGHRSVSWYQQTPGQGLQFLFEYFSETQRNKGNFPGRFSGRQFSNSRSEMNVSTLELGDSALYLCASSLAGGTYNEQFFGPGTRLTVL.